The rows below give T cell receptor beta chains drawn from one sample of a study of CD8 T cells in Susac syndrome. A single record per CDR3 protein comes from TCRdb applying MiXCR to the immunoSEQ multiplex PCR reads. The sample shows about 94,000 distinct CDR3 sequences, just under 95% of them seen only once. The sample consisted of CD4+ T cells from PBMCs. These TCRs come from a human donor with Susac syndrome. Each CDR3 is given with its conserved first and last residue. D genes are given only for firm matches. Size values are once, few and many counts, or a class for expanded clones, and some rows have none.

length	size	V	J	D	CDR3	DNA
13	NA	TRBV12-3/TRBV12-4	TRBJ2-7	NA	CASSDPGAYEQYF	TGTGCCAGCAGTGACCCCGGGGCCTACGAGCAGTACTTC
12	once	TRBV12-3/TRBV12-4	TRBJ2-7	NA	CASSAGWYEQYF	TGTGCCTCGTCTGCTGGGTGGTACGAGCAGTACTTC
14	NA	TRBV7-8	TRBJ1-1	NA	CASSAAGWDTEAFF	TGTGCCAGCAGTGCAGCGGGCTGGGACACTGAAGCTTTCTTT
16	NA	TRBV30	TRBJ2-7	TRBD2	CAWRAGTSGEPYEQYF	TGTGCCTGGAGGGCAGGGACTAGCGGGGAACCCTACGAGCAGTACTTC
16	NA	TRBV30	TRBJ1-5	NA	CAWSKVQGKGNQPQHF	TGTGCCTGGAGTAAAGTCCAGGGGAAGGGCAATCAGCCCCAGCATTTT
13	NA	TRBV4-1	TRBJ2-1	NA	CASSQLGIDEQFF	TGCGCCAGCAGCCAGCTGGGAATCGATGAGCAGTTCTTC
13	NA	TRBV20-1	TRBJ1-2	NA	CSARVGTAYGYTF	TGCAGTGCTAGAGTAGGGACCGCCTATGGCTACACCTTC
12	NA	TRBV25-1	TRBJ1-2	NA	CASSGGVYGYTF	TGTGCCAGCAGTGGAGGGGTCTATGGCTACACCTTC
11	NA	TRBV28	TRBJ2-3	NA	CASREQKTQYF	TGTGCCAGCAGGGAGCAGAAGACGCAGTATTTT
12	NA	TRBV5-4	TRBJ2-7	NA	CASSQDTYEQYF	TGTGCCAGCAGCCAGGACACATACGAGCAGTACTTC
15	NA	TRBV28	TRBJ2-7	NA	CASILSSSSSYEQYF	TGTGCCAGCATACTTTCCAGTTCGAGCTCCTACGAGCAGTACTTC
14	NA	TRBV5-6	TRBJ2-4	NA	CASSLGGGAHIQYF	TGTGCCAGCAGCTTGGGCGGGGGCGCACACATTCAGTACTTC
12	NA	TRBV24-1	TRBJ2-5	NA	CATSGDEETQYF	TGTGCCACCAGTGGGGATGAAGAGACCCAGTACTTC
14	NA	TRBV15	TRBJ1-5	NA	CATSDPGSNQPQHF	TGTGCCACCAGCGACCCAGGATCCAATCAGCCCCAGCATTTT
14	NA	TRBV7-8	TRBJ2-1	NA	CASSPDELYNEQFF	TGTGCCAGCAGCCCCGACGAACTCTACAATGAGCAGTTCTTC
12	NA	TRBV30	TRBJ1-1	NA	CACRKSNTEAFF	TGTGCCTGCCGAAAGTCGAACACTGAAGCTTTCTTT
16	NA	TRBV27	TRBJ1-2	NA	CASSSRTRGQNYGYTF	TGTGCCAGCAGTTCGCGGACCCGAGGACAGAACTATGGCTACACCTTC
12	NA	TRBV28	TRBJ1-5	NA	CASSFRNQPQHF	TGTGCCAGCAGTTTTAGAAATCAGCCCCAGCATTTT
12	NA	TRBV29-1	TRBJ2-5	NA	CSALGGPGAQYF	TGCAGCGCCCTCGGGGGGCCGGGGGCCCAGTACTTC
15	NA	TRBV29-1	TRBJ1-3	NA	CSVEDLGSSRNTIYF	TGCAGCGTTGAAGATCTTGGCAGTTCACGAAACACCATATATTTT
12	NA	TRBV2	TRBJ2-7	NA	CASSVLGSEQYF	TGTGCCAGCAGTGTACTCGGCAGCGAGCAGTACTTC
14	NA	TRBV29-1	TRBJ2-3	NA	CSFTLGQSTDTQYF	TGCAGCTTCACTCTGGGGCAGTCCACAGATACGCAGTATTTT
12	NA	TRBV20-1	TRBJ2-1	NA	CSAMPTLNEQFF	TGCAGTGCTATGCCCACCTTAAATGAGCAGTTCTTC
13	NA	TRBV30	TRBJ2-5	NA	CAWSGRTGETQYF	TGTGCCTGGAGTGGACGGACTGGGGAGACCCAGTACTTC
12	few	TRBV30	TRBJ2-7	TRBD1	CAWSRQGNEQYF	TGTGCCTGGAGTCGACAGGGAAACGAGCAGTACTTC
13	NA	TRBV16	TRBJ2-7	NA	CASSQSWTYEQYF	TGTGCCAGCAGCCAATCTTGGACCTACGAGCAGTACTTC
14	NA	TRBV25-1	TRBJ2-1	NA	CASSPPGEINEQFF	TGTGCCAGCAGTCCCCCCGGGGAGATCAATGAGCAGTTCTTC
14	once	TRBV3-1	TRBJ2-5	TRBD2	CASSQLAGEETQYF	TGTGCCAGCAGCCAACTAGCGGGGGAAGAGACCCAGTACTTC